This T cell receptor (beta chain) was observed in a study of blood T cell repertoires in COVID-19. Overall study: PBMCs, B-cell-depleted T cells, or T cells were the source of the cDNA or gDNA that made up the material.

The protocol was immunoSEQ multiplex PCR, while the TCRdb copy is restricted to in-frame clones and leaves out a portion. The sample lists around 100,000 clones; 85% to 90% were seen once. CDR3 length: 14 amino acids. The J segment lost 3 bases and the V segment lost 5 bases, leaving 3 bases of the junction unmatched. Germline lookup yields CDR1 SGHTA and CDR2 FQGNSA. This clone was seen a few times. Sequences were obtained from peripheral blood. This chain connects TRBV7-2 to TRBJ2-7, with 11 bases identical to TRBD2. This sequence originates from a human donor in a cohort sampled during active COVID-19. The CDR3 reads CASSILAGGYEQYF. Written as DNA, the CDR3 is TGTGCCAGCAGCATCCTAGCGGGAGGCTACGAGCAGTACTTC.